This TCR beta chain is from a study of CXCR3-negative and CXCR3-positive naive CD8 T cells (dated by TCRdb to about 2019). Turning to the overall study: In total, some 140 million TRB reads were obtained, corresponding to roughly 1.5 +/- 0.3 million reads per library. Diversity and physicochemical repertoire analyses covered over 10 donors pooled from two independent experiments. TRBV-TRBJ cluster analysis included naive subsets from several donors and memory cells from 3 donors.

The paper's findings and limits, for the study overall: Within the same donor, TRBV-TRBJ usage looked similar between naive CXCR3-negative and CXCR3-positive cells, but memory cells had distinct patterns. Because surface CD5, which is linked to self-reactivity in mice, was comparable between the naive subsets, TCR interaction strength was also inferred from TRB CDR3 physicochemical properties. Freshly isolated PBMCs were used for most assays because CXCR3 expression partially decreased after cryopreservation. Both naive subsets had comparably high repertoire diversity, while memory CD8+ T cells had much lower repertoire diversity. TRB CDR3s from CXCR3-positive naive cells showed higher hydrophobicity (lower Kidera factor 4), lower energy, and higher strength and volume indices than CXCR3-negative naive cells.

A word on this clonotype: This receptor's antigen is unknown.

CDR3 length: 14 amino acids, cysteine to phenylalanine. No coding sequence is recorded. Based on the germline V gene, the CDR1 and CDR2 sequences are LGHNA and YSLEER. For each CD8+ T cell subset, flow sorting was done in triplicate, and roughly 330,000 cells per subset went directly into RLT lysis buffer. To keep memory contaminants out, a stringent definition of naive CD8+ T cells was applied: CD45RO-CCR7+CD27+CD95-. Using standard density gradient centrifugation, peripheral blood mononuclear cells were isolated from buffy coats. Naive CXCR3-negative and CXCR3-positive CD8+ T cells were flow-sorted on a FACSAria III. An RNeasy Mini Kit was used to extract total RNA from the sorted cells. The sequencer was a NextSeq 550. The Human TCR Profiling Kit (MiLaboratory) was used to prepare UMI-labeled 5' RACE TRB cDNA libraries. cDNA synthesis used the entire amount of extracted RNA, and PCR amplification then used the entire amount of cDNA produced. Libraries were prepared in parallel using an identical number of PCR cycles. Regarding the original processing steps: With a minimum of two reads required per UMI, MIGEC and MiXCR pulled out about 53,000 +/- 10,000 unique UMI-labeled TRB cDNA molecules from each library. An average of roughly 40,000 +/- 10,000 functional in-frame TRB CDR3 nucleotide clonotypes without stop codons was found per library. After downsampling to 5000 UMI-labeled TRB molecules per sample, diversity metrics such as normalized Shannon-Wiener and Chao1 were calculated in VDJtools. Clonotype-size-weighted physicochemical properties of the central five CDR3 residues (interaction energy, strength, volume and Kidera factor 4) were computed in VDJtools. TCRdb reprocessed the sequencing reads and holds a single record per CDR3 protein sequence, with no DNA. TCRdb's processing, not the authors' own work, is the source of the V and J calls. For this sample, the table gives some 39,000 distinct CDR3 sequences. Around 1.9% of the sample belongs to the ten largest clones.

This sequence uses TRBV4-3 and TRBJ2-7; checking the TCRdb D call of TRBD2 is not possible without DNA. This TCR derives from a human donor in good health. Some clones in this sample may be carry-over from other donors' samples. The specimen sequenced was naive CXCR3- CD8+ T cells from blood. Read against the paper, the sample's cell subset or site label means: CD45RO-CCR7+CD27+CD95- naive CD8+ T cells lacking CXCR3 (TNR3-). The CDR3 is CASSQASGRYEQYF.